This T cell receptor beta chain came from a study of CXCR3-negative and CXCR3-positive naive CD8 T cells. Libraries were UMI-labeled 5' RACE TRB cDNA. Reprocessing the 5' RACE reads, TCRdb reports a single entry for every CDR3 protein and omits DNA. The listing contains more than 45,000 distinct CDR3 sequences. Germline V lookup: CDR1 GTSNPN, CDR2 SVGIG (reference sequence). There are 14 residues in the CDR3. The chain is built from TRBV30 and TRBJ2-1; TCRdb outputs TRBD2, but without DNA this stays unchecked. The sequenced sample consisted of memory CD8+ T cells from blood. This TCR was recovered from a human donor in good health. Some clones in this sample may be carry-over from other donors' samples. This CDR3 reads CAWLAGGPGDEQFF.